The 2 T cell receptor beta chains below come from one sample, sequenced in a study of regulatory T cells in long-lasting Graves disease (dated by TCRdb to the early 2020s). The sample's time point label, in plain terms: newly diagnosed GD, antithyroid drugs for less than 3 months. RNA was extracted from PBMCs in TRIzol for both TCR sequencing and RNA sequencing. The library was generated by multiplex PCR. Sequenced on an Illumina HiSeq 4000. To build TCR beta libraries, CDR3 regions were amplified by Arm-PCR using iRepertoire HTBI primers. TCRdb handled the public reads itself, with Q25 trimming in fastp and clone calling in MiXCR, and kept productive beta chains. One record per CDR3 amino acid sequence lists the most common genes and DNA. The sample includes approximately 540,000 distinct CDR3 sequences, with about 11% observed a single time. The ten largest clones take up approximately 9.6% of the sample.

The same sample was also used in a study of T cells in Graves' hyperthyroidism and ophthalmopathy.

The sequences come from peripheral blood mononuclear cells (PBMCs), collected at new diagnosis, from a patient treated with antithyroid drugs. All receptors come from a woman aged 25 to 45 with Graves disease. Donor details come from another sample of the same person, matched by shared clones.

J is TRBJ1-2 and V is TRBV18; no firm D call. CDR1 is KGHSH and CDR2 is LQKENI in the germline V gene. This CDR3 contains 16 residues. With 1 base removed from V and 3 bases from J, the gap between germline ends came to 15 bases. The CDR3 nucleotides read TGTGCCAGCTCACCACTCTTATCTTGGGAGGACTATGGCTACACCTTC. Protein sequence: CASSPLLSWEDYGYTF.

As to this clonotype: This may arise from a read error, as a much more abundant clone is one base away. The chain uses TRBV18 and TRBJ1-5; D call uncertain. V was shortened by 5 bases and J by 6 bases, with 11 bases between the two germline ends. The CDR3 has 13 amino acids. CDR1 is KGHSH and CDR2 is LQKENI in the germline V gene. CDR3 protein: CASSLALSQPQHF. In DNA form, the CDR3 reads TGTGCCAGCTCATTAGCACTCAGTCAGCCCCAGCATTTT.